This paragraph reports one TCR beta chain. Germline values: CDR1 MNHEY, CDR2 SVGAGI. The CDR3 consists of 13 residues. V trimming: 11 bases; J trimming: 4 bases; junction bases outside the gene matches: 10. The sample comes from a study of blood T cell repertoires in COVID-19. Looking at the study overall: The cDNA or gDNA used as material had been derived from T cells, B-cell-depleted T cells, or PBMCs.

Cohort allocation depended upon clinical history that participants reported. Participants classified as exposed had met a COVID-19 case within 2 weeks before study entry. Assay used: immunoSEQ multiplex PCR; TCRdb lists only in-frame clones, some missing. The sample includes hundreds of thousands of clones, about 88% of them seen just once. This chain links TRBV6-5 with TRBJ2-7, with 8 bases that match TRBD1. This TCR was sampled from a woman in her 30s who had been exposed to COVID-19. Specimen: PBMCs or T cells enriched from blood (not recorded which). CDR3 DNA sequence: TGTGCCGCCACGTCGGGACAGGCTTACGAGCAGTACTTC. Its translation is CAATSGQAYEQYF.